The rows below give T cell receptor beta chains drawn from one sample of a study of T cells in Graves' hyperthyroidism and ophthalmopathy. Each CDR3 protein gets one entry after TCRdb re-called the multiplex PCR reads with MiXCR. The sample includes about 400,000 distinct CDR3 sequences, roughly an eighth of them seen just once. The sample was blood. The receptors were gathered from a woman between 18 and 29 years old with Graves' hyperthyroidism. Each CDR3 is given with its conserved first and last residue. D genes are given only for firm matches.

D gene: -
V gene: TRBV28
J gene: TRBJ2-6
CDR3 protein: CASSFLPSDSGASVLTF

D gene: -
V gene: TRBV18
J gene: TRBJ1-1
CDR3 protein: CASSPHGSTEVFF

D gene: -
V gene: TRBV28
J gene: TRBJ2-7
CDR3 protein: CASTHPGAYEQYF

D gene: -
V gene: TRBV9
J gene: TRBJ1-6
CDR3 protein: CASSVEVGSPLHF

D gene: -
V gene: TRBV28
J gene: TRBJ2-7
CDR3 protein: CASESLDEQYF

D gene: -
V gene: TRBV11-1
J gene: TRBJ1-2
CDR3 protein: CASSFGIDGNYGYTF

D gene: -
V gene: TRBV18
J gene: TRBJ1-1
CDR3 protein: CASLENRLNTEAFF

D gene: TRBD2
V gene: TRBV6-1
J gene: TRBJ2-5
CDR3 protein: CASSRSGLAGGGETQYF

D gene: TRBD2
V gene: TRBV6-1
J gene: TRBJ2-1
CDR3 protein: CASNSGVVNEQFF

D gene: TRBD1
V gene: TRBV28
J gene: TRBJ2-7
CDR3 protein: CASSPPRTGPYYEQYF

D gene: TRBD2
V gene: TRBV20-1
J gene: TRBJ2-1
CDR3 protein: CSARVTEGLAGEGEQFF

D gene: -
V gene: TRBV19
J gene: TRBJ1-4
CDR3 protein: CASSHRGEVLKLFF

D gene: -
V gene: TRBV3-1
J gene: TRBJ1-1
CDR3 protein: CASSQGARVRTEAFF

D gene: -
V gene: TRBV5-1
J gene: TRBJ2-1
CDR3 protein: CASSSDTTSSQFF

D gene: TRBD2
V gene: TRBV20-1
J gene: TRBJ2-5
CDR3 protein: CSASLLAGITAGETQYF

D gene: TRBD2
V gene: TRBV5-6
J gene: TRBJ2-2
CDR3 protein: CASSGWASGRPGELFF

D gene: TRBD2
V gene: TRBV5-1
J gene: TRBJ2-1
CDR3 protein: CASSLVLAGDEQFF

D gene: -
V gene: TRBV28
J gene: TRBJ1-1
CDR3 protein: CASSLESLSTEAFF

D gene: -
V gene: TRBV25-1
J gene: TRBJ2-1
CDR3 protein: CASSVRLEQFF

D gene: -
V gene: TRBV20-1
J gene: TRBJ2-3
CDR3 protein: CSASPSSGDSTDTQYF

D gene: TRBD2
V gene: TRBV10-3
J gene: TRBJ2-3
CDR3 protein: CAISESSLAGSTDTQYF

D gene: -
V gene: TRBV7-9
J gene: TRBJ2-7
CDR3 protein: CASSSRDLTYEQYF

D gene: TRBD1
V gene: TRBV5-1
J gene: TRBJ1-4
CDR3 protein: CASRRDREKLFF

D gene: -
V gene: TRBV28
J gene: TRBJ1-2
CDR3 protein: CASRAREYGYTF

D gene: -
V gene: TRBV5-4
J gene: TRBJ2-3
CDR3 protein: CASSLDQDISTDTQYF

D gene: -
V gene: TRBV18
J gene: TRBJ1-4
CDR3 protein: CASSQVGPNEKLFF

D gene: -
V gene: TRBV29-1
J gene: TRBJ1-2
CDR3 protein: CSVEVVRESNYGYTF

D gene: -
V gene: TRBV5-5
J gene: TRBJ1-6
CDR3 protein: CASSPQVGGLGSPLHF

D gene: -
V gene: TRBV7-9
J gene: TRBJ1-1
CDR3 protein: CASSLEPDSRGRNTEAFF

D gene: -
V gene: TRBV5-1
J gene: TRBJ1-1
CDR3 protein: CASSLVGGKNTEAFF

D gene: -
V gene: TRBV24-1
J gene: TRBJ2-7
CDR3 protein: CATLTRVALDVRCEQYF

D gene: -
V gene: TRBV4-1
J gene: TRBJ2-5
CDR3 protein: CASSQEVIETQYF

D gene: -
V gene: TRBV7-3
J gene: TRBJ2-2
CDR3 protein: CASSLRGSTNTGELFF

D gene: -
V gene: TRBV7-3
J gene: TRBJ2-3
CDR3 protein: CASSLQTSTDTQYF

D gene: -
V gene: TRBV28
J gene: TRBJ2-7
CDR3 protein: CASSNDRFLYEQYF

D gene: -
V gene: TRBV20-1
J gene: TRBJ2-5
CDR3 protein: CSARDTEQETQYF

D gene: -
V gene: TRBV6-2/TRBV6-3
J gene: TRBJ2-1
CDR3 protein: CASSRITGSQYNEQFF

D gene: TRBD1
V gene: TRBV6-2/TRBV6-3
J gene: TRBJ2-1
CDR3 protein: CASSLWTGKRNEQFF

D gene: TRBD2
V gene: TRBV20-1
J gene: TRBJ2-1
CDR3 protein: CSARFPGLARNNEQFF

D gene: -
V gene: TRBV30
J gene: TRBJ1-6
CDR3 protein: CAWNAGADSPLHF

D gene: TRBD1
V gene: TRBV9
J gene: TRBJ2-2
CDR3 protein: CASSVTTGTTGELFF

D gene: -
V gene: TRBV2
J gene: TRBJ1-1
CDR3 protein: CASSEMFSEAFF

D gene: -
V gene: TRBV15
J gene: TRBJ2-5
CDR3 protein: CATSLLGGAETQYF

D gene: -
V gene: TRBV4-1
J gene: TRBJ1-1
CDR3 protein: CASSQVSGNTEAFF